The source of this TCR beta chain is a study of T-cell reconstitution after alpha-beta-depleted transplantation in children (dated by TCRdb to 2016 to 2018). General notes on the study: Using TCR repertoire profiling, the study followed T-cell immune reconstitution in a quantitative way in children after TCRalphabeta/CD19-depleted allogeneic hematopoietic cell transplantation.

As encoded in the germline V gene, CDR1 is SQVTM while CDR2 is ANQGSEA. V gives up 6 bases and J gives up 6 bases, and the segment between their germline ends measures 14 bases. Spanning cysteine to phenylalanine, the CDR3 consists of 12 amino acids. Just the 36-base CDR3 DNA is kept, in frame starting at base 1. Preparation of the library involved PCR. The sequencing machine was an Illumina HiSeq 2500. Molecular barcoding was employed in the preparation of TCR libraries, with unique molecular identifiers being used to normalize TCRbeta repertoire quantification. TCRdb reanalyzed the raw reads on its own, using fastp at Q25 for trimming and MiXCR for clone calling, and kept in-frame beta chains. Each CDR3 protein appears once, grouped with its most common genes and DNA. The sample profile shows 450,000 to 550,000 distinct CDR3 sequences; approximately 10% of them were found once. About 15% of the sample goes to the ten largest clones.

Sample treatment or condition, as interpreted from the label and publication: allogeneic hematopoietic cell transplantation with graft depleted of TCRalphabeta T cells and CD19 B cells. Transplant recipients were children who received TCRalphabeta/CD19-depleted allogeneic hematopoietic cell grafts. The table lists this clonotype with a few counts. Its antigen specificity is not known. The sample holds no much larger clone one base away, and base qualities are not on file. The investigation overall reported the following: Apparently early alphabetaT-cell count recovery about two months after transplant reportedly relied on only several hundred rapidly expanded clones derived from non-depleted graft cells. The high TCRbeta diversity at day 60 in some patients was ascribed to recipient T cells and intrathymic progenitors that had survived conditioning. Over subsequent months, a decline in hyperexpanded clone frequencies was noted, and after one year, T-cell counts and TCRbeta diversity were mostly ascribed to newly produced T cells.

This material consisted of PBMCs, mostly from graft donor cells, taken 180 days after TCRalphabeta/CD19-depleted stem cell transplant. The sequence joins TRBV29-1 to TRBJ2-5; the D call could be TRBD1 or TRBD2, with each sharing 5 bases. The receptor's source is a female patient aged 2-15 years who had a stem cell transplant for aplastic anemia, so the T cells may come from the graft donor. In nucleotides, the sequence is TGCAGCGTGCGGCGCAGGGAGCAGACCCAGTACTTC. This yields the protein CSVRRREQTQYF.